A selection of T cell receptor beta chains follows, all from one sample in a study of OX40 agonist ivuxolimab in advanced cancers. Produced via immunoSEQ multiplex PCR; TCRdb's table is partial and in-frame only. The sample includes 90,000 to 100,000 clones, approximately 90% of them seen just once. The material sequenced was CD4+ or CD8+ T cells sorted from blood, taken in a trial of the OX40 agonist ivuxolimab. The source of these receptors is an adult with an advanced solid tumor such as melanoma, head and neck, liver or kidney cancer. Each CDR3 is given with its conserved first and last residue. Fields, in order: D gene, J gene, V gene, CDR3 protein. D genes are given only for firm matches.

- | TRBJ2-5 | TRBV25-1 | CASKARGPYQETQYF
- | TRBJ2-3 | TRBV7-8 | CASSLGRNPDTQYF
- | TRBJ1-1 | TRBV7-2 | CASSFGQRAEAFF
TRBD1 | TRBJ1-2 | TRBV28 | CVIGQGNYGYTF
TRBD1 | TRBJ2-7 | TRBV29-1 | CSPSPGQGAYEQYF
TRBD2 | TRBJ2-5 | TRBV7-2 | CASRLLGGVQETQYF
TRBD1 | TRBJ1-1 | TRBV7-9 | CASSRNRGEGAFF
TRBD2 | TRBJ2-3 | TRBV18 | CASSPPAGGVTDTQYF
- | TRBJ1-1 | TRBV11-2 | CASSLQGTEAFF
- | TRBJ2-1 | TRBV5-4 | CASSPAGGLGSYNEQFF
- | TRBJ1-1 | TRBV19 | CASSIGGAEAFF
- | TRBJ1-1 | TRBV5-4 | CASSLSQGRHTEAFF
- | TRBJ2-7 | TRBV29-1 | CSVIRQGPPYEQYF
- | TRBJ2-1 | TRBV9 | CASSTPGSYNEQFF
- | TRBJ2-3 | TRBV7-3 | CASSNLNTQYF
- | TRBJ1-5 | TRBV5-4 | CASSFQGSNQPQHF
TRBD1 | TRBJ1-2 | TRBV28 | CASSLTGGLVGYTF
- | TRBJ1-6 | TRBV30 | CACQGPSPLHF
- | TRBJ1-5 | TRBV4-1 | CASSQGQGVTGPQHF
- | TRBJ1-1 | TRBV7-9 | CASSKQENTEAFF
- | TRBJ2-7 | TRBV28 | CASSSLGGWYF
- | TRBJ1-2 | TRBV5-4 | CASSLHSGIYGYTF
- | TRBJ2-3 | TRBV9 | CASSVQGGSRTDTQYF
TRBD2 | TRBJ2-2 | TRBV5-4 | CASSNPRGLEASGRAGELFF
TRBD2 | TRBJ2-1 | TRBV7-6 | CASSLVRRGGGYNEQFF
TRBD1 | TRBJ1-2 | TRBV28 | CASRTWQGAFGYTF
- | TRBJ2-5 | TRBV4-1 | CASSLPRGGGGQETQYF
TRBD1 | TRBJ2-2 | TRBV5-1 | CASSVDRGSTGELFF
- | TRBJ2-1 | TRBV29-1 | CSVEARGLAYNEQFF
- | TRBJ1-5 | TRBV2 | CASSEAHRVGQPQHF
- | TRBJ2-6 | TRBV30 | CAWSDGPSGANVLTF
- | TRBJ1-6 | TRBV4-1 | CASSQSFGTDNSPLHF
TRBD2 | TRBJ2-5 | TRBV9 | CASSTSSGGARETQYF
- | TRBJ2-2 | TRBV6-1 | CASILRLFGELFF
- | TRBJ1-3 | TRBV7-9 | CALGGIGNTIYF
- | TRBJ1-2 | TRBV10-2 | CASSAGASLYGYTF
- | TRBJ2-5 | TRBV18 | CASSPKASQGPETQYF
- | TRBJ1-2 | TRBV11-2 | CASSLGGDYGYTF
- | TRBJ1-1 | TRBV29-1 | CSGKRTGFVAFF
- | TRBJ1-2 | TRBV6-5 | CASSYSSANYGYTF
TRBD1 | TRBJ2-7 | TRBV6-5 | CASRGQGGAEQYF
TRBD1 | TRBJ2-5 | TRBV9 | CASSRTGAAETQYF
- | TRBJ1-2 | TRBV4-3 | CASSQSGDNYGYTF
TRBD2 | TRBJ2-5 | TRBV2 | CASSERSGGRETQYF
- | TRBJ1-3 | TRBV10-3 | CAISDSRSSGNTIYF
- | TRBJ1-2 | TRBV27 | CASSPPPGFGGYTF
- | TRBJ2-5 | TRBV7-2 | CASSLMGQKETQYF
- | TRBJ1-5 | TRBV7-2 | CASSLDPGFNQPQHF